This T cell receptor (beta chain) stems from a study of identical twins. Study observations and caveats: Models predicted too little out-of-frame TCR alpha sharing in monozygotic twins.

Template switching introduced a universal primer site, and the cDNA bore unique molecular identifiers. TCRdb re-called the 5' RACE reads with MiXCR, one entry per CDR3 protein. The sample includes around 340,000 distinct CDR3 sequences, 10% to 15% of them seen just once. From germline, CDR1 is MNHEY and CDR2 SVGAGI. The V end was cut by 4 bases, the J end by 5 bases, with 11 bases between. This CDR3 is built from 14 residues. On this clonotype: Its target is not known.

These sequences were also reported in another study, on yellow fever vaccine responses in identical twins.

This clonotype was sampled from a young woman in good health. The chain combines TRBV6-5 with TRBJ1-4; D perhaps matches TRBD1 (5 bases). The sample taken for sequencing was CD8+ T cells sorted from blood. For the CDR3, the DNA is TGTGCCAGCAGTTCGGGGGAGCCGAATGAAAAACTGTTTTTT. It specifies CASSSGEPNEKLFF.